These 30 T cell receptor beta chains originate from one sample sequenced in a study of T-cell reconstitution after alpha-beta-depleted transplantation in children. Unique molecular identifiers were incorporated into the prepared TCRbeta library. TCRdb re-analysed the PCR reads in MiXCR, keeping a single row per CDR3 protein. The profile shows a few hundred thousand distinct CDR3 sequences, 11% of them singletons. Specimen: PBMCs, collected before TCRalphabeta/CD19-depleted stem cell transplant. The receptors shown here come from a child less than two years old with acute myeloid leukemia, due to receive a stem cell transplant.

This clonotype was recorded many times. The chain is built from TRBV2 and TRBJ2-3, with 8 nucleotides matching TRBD1. CDR3 length: 14 amino acids. V lost 2 bases to trimming and J lost 6 bases; unmatched junction nucleotides: 4. Germline CDR1 reads SNHLY; CDR2 reads FYNNEI. The chain's CDR3 is CASSEQGAGDTQYF. As DNA, the CDR3 is TGTGCCAGCAGTGAACAGGGGGCGGGTGATACGCAGTATTTT.

This clonotype was seen many times. The chain carries TRBV5-1 and TRBJ2-5, with TRBD2 identical over 9 bases. V lost 4 bases and J lost 3; bases outside the gene matches: 4. Germline V gene data show CDR1 as SGHRS and CDR2 as YFSETQ. The CDR3 totals 14 residues. Here the CDR3 DNA reads TGCGCCAGCAGCAGGGGACTAGCAGAAGAGACCCAGTACTTC. Its translation: CASSRGLAEETQYF.

The genes are TRBV6-1 and TRBJ2-2; 7 bases are shared with TRBD2. The CDR3 consists of 19 residues. The germline CDR1 and CDR2 sequences are MNHNS and SASEGT. Unmatched junction bases numbered 14, after V lost 2 bases and J lost 2 bases. CDR3 in amino acids: CASSEYFSSGATNTGELFF. For the CDR3, the DNA is TGTGCCAGCAGTGAATATTTTTCTAGCGGCGCCACCAACACCGGGGAGCTGTTTTTT.

This clonotype was found many times. The chain carries TRBV2 and TRBJ1-6; TRBD1 is a possible D gene (5 bases). The CDR3 extends over 13 amino acids. Germline assignment: CDR1 SNHLY and CDR2 FYNNEI. Trimming took 6 bases from V and 7 from J, leaving 10 bases between them. Here the CDR3 reads CASRPGKNSPLHF. The CDR3 DNA reads TGTGCCAGCAGGCCAGGGAAAAATTCACCCCTCCACTTT.

As to this clonotype: This sequence may be a read error, since a much larger clone differs from it by one base. This rearrangement joins TRBV7-9 to TRBJ2-5; D is undetermined. This CDR3 spans 15 amino acids. The germline V gene has CDR1 SEHNR and CDR2 FQNEAQ (reference sequence). The CDR3 region has the DNA TGTGCCAGCAGCCGCCTCCTCCGCGACCAAGAGACCCATTACTTC. Translating it yields CASSRLLRDQETHYF.

Many counts were recorded for this clonotype. The J gene is TRBJ1-1, the V gene TRBV7-9, with 9 nucleotides matching TRBD1. The CDR3 consists of 13 residues. The germline gives CDR1 SEHNR, CDR2 FQNEAQ (reference sequence). Trimming removed 0 bases from V and 8 bases from J; junction bases left unmatched: 1. CDR3 region: CASSLATGGEAFF. CDR3 DNA: TGTGCCAGCAGCTTAGCGACAGGGGGAGAAGCTTTCTTT.

This clonotype was recorded at least ten times. V gene TRBV3-1 combines with J gene TRBJ2-7; D remains unclear. V was cut by 1 base and J by 4 bases, with 8 bases left in between. CDR1 and CDR2 from the germline V gene are LGHDT and YNNKEL (reference sequence). The CDR3 totals 13 residues. CDR3 region: CASSQGVEYEQYF. As DNA, the CDR3 is TGTGCCAGCAGCCAAGGGGTTGAGTACGAGCAGTACTTC.

This clonotype was detected a few times. V is TRBV19 and J is TRBJ2-4, with D unresolved. The CDR3 is 13 amino acids. From germline, CDR1 is LNHDA and CDR2 SQIVND (reference sequence). Trimming stripped 5 bases from V and 0 bases from J, with 5 bases between. DNA for the CDR3: TGTGCCAGTAGTTACACAGCCAAAAACATTCAGTACTTC. This encodes CASSYTAKNIQYF.

Ten or more counts support this clonotype. The rearrangement links TRBV20-1 to TRBJ2-3, with 8 bases matching TRBD2. The length of the CDR3 is 15 residues. The germline CDR1 and CDR2 sequences are DFQATT and SNEGSKA (reference sequence). The V and J ends lost 6 bases and 2 bases, in that order; junction bases with no gene match: 10. The CDR3 nucleotides are TGCAGTGCAGGAATACTAGCGGACCTCACAGATACGCAGTATTTT. This encodes CSAGILADLTDTQYF.

This clonotype was counted many times. The chain is built from TRBV14 and TRBJ1-3; 8 bases are a match to TRBD1. The trim removed 9 bases at V and 4 bases at J, leaving 17 bases unmatched. Germline CDR1 reads SGHDN; CDR2 reads FVKESK. The CDR3 extends over 17 amino acids. CDR3 amino acids: CASADRGPSLIGNTIYF. The DNA of the CDR3 is TGTGCCAGTGCCGACAGGGGCCCATCTCTTATCGGAAACACCATATATTTT.

This clonotype was seen ten or more times. The V and J genes are TRBV6-5 and TRBJ2-7; the match to TRBD2 covers 7 bases. Germline loops: CDR1 MNHEY, CDR2 SVGAGI. The ends lost 0 bases at V and 6 bases at J; junction bases unmatched: 5. The CDR3 spans 14 residues. This chain's CDR3 is CASSYSGGTREQYF. The CDR3 DNA reads as TGTGCCAGCAGTTACTCGGGGGGGACCCGCGAGCAGTACTTC.

This clonotype has a single count. This may arise from a read error, as a much more abundant clone is one base away. CDR3 region: CASSLDTGCTF. The CDR3 DNA is TGTGCCAGCAGTCTAGACACTGGCTGCACCTTC. This chain links TRBV7-2 with TRBJ1-2, with D uncertain. The CDR3 sequence is 11 residues long. In germline, CDR1 is SGHTA, CDR2 FQGNSA.

The sample holds a few counts of this clonotype. The V gene is TRBV18, the J gene TRBJ2-7; 13 nucleotides line up with TRBD2. From germline, CDR1 is KGHSH and CDR2 LQKENI. The ends lost 2 bases at V and 8 bases at J; junction bases unmatched: 6. CDR3 length: 15 residues. The CDR3 nucleotides read TGTGCCAGCTCACCAGACGCACTAGCGGGAGGGAAGCAGTACTTC. It translates to CASSPDALAGGKQYF.

This clonotype was seen at least ten times. CDR3 DNA: TGTGCCAGCAGTCCACGGACTGCGGGACCCTCCTACAATGAGCAGTTCTTC. This gives the protein CASSPRTAGPSYNEQFF. The rearrangement joins TRBV3-1 to TRBJ2-1; a possible D gene is TRBD2 (6 bases). Trimming pared 6 bases from V and 0 bases from J, leaving 18 bases between. Germline V gene sequence: CDR1 LGHDT, CDR2 YNNKEL (reference sequence). The CDR3 is 17 amino acids.

This clonotype came up many times. This chain connects TRBV5-1 to TRBJ1-2; maybe TRBD1 (5 bases). The CDR3 contains 15 residues. Trimming removed 0 bases from V and 8 bases from J, with 17 bases in between. The V gene's germline CDR1 is SGHRS and CDR2 YFSETQ. CDR3 sequence reads: CASSLEGIGARGYTF. The CDR3 coding sequence is TGCGCCAGCAGCTTGGAAGGGATCGGGGCAAGAGGCTACACCTTC.

This clonotype was found many times. J is TRBJ1-1 and V is TRBV27; D possibly corresponds to TRBD1 (5 bases). The CDR3 is made up of 11 amino acids. V was clipped by 2 bases and J by 11 bases, with 9 bases between them. Looked up from germline, CDR1 is MNHEY and CDR2 is SMNVEV (reference sequence). The CDR3 region has the DNA TGTGCCAGCAGTTTAGGGGGGAACGCTTTCTTT. This encodes CASSLGGNAFF.

This clonotype was detected only a few times. The chain links TRBV7-9 to TRBJ2-1; 7 positions agree with TRBD2. The V gene's germline CDR1 is SEHNR and CDR2 FQNEAQ (reference sequence). The length of the CDR3 is 15 residues. With 5 bases clipped from V and 9 bases from J, the junction kept 13 bases outside the gene matches. This CDR3 is CASSLRDYTIVEQFF. The CDR3 region has the DNA TGTGCCAGCAGCCTCCGGGACTATACCATCGTTGAGCAGTTCTTC.

This clonotype was observed once. Being one base from a much bigger clone, this may be a read error. V usage is TRBV24-1 and J usage is TRBJ2-1; D is perhaps TRBD2 (5 bases). Germline values: CDR1 KGHDR, CDR2 SFDVKD. V lost 6 bases and J 7 bases, leaving 18 bases between the germline ends. The CDR3 loop spans 15 amino acids. The CDR3 coding sequence is TGTGCCACCAGTAACTGGGAGTTGACGAAAAATGAGCAGTTCTTC. Its protein is CATSNWELTKNEQFF.

This clonotype was seen ten or more times. The CDR3 DNA follows: TGCGCCAGCAGCTTGGAACGCGGACCACCAGGCGCAGATACGCAGTATTTT. Translated, it gives CASSLERGPPGADTQYF. The gene calls are TRBV5-1 and TRBJ2-3; D gene unclear. The V gene lost 0 bases and the J gene lost 4 bases, with 18 bases spanning the gap. The CDR3 has 17 residues. Germline-derived CDR1 and CDR2 are SGHRS and YFSETQ.

This clonotype was detected many times. The chain links TRBV5-1 to TRBJ2-1, with TRBD1 matching over 8 bases. V shed 4 bases and J 4 bases; nucleotides not matched to a gene: 10. CDR1 and CDR2 from the germline V gene are SGHRS and YFSETQ. The CDR3 spans 16 residues. CDR3 sequence reads: CASSHLSGQAYNEQFF. In DNA, the CDR3 is TGCGCCAGCAGCCATTTATCGGGACAGGCTTACAATGAGCAGTTCTTC.

This clonotype came up many times. V and J are TRBV28 and TRBJ1-1; possibly TRBD1 for D (5 bases). Deletions cut 6 bases from V and 3 bases from J, with 14 bases between. The CDR3 length is 14 residues. CDR1 and CDR2 from the germline V gene are MDHEN and SYDVKM. The CDR3 DNA reads TGTGCCAGCAGGGACACCTTATGGGACACTGAAGCTTTCTTT. Its protein is CASRDTLWDTEAFF.

This clonotype was counted ten times or more. The V gene is TRBV9, the J gene TRBJ2-1; 9 bases agree with TRBD1. Germline loops: CDR1 SGDLS, CDR2 YYNGEE. The CDR3 is 15 amino acids. Trimming at V came to 0 bases and at J to 4 bases, leaving 2 bases not matched to a gene. CDR3 sequence reads: CASSVGQGGYNEQFF. The CDR3 DNA reads as TGTGCCAGCAGCGTAGGACAGGGGGGGTACAATGAGCAGTTCTTC.

This clonotype was recorded at least ten times. The J gene is TRBJ2-1, the V gene TRBV5-1, with D maybe TRBD2 (6 bases). Trimming pared 0 bases from V and 3 bases from J, leaving 13 bases between. CDR1 SGHRS and CDR2 YFSETQ come from the germline V gene. This CDR3 contains 16 residues. The chain's CDR3 is CASSLVGGALYNEQFF. The CDR3, as DNA: TGCGCCAGCAGCTTGGTGGGCGGGGCCCTCTACAATGAGCAGTTCTTC.

The sample holds a few counts of this clonotype. The chain has TRBV7-2 and TRBJ2-1, with 10 bases lining up with TRBD2. This CDR3 is built from 17 residues. Germline loops: CDR1 SGHTA, CDR2 FQGNSA. J gave up 5 bases and V 2 bases, and 9 bases lay outside the gene matches. For the CDR3, the DNA is TGTGCCAGCAGCTTATACAGTACTAGCGGGGCCAACAATGAGCAGTTCTTC. It yields the protein CASSLYSTSGANNEQFF. Full variable domain (rest looked up from reference TRBV7-2 and TRBJ2-1): GAGVSQSPSNKVTEKGKDVELRCDPISGHTALYWYRQSLGQGLEFLIYFQGNSAPDKSGLPSDRFSAERTGGSVSTLTIQRTQQEDSAVYLCASSLYSTSGANNEQFFGPGTRLTVL.

A word on this clonotype: A much larger clone lies one base from this, so it may be a read error. The chain recombines TRBV4-2 with TRBJ2-7; D perhaps matches TRBD2 (6 bases). Trimming removed 0 bases at V and 3 bases at J, with 15 bases between. CDR1 and CDR2 from the germline V gene are LGHNA and YNFKEQ. There are 16 residues in the CDR3. For the CDR3, the DNA is TGTGCCAGCAGCCAAGAGTCTAGCGAAGTTCACTACGAGCAGTACTTC. Residues: CASSQESSEVHYEQYF.

Only a few counts were recorded for this clonotype. The V gene is TRBV10-3, the J gene TRBJ1-5, with D perhaps TRBD1 (6 bases). Germline CDR1 and CDR2: ENHRY and SYGVKD. V gave up 0 bases and J gave up 3 bases, with 15 bases separating them. There are 17 residues in the CDR3. The CDR3, as DNA: TGTGCCATCAGTGAGTCCGTGGGGGCGGACCTCAATCAGCCCCAGCATTTT. Residues: CAISESVGADLNQPQHF.

The sample holds a few counts of this clonotype. The chain recombines TRBV11-1 with TRBJ2-3; 13 bases line up with TRBD2. In germline, CDR1 is SGHAT, CDR2 FQDESV (reference sequence). The V segment lost 5 bases and the J segment 4 bases; nucleotides outside the gene matches: 9. The CDR3 is 17 residues long. This CDR3 reads CASSQGLAGVNADTQYF. For the CDR3, the DNA is TGTGCCAGCAGCCAAGGACTAGCGGGAGTCAATGCAGATACGCAGTATTTT.

This clonotype turned up a few times. This chain joins TRBV4-2 and TRBJ1-4; D remains unclear. The CDR3 covers 17 residues. Trimming took 1 base from V and 0 from J, leaving 12 bases between them. CDR1 LGHNA and CDR2 YNFKEQ come from the germline V gene. Here the CDR3 DNA reads TGTGCCAGCAGCCAAGGGTTAGACTTAACAACTAATGAAAAACTGTTTTTT. It translates to CASSQGLDLTTNEKLFF.

This clonotype was counted ten times or more. The chain is built from TRBV6-6 and TRBJ2-7, with 10 bases aligning to TRBD2. The CDR3 has 13 amino acids. The germline CDR1 and CDR2 sequences are MNHNY and SVGAGI (reference sequence). Losses at the gene ends were 4 bases for V and 6 bases for J; bases not matched to a gene: 3. The CDR3 sequence is CASSSRLAGEQYF. The DNA for the CDR3 is TGTGCCAGCAGTTCTCGACTAGCGGGCGAGCAGTACTTC.

This clonotype was counted many times. For the CDR3, the DNA is TGCAGTGCTAGAGATCCGGAGGAAGCCACTTATGAAAAACTGTTTTTT. This translates into CSARDPEEATYEKLFF. The chain is built from TRBV20-1 and TRBJ1-4; D unresolved. The CDR3 extends over 16 amino acids. V shed 0 bases and J shed 6 bases, with 17 bases lying between them. Germline values: CDR1 DFQATT, CDR2 SNEGSKA (reference sequence).